This TCR beta chain emerged from a study of shared clonotypes between healthy human individuals. V gave up 2 bases and J gave up 6 bases, with 16 bases separating them. Germline V lookup: CDR1 SGHAT, CDR2 FQDESV (reference sequence). The CDR3 extends over 16 amino acids. The count of this clone is one. Here immunoSEQ multiplex PCR was the method, and the copy in TCRdb shows in-frame clones only, minus some. The data contain about half a million clones, 70% to 85% of them seen just once; the ten biggest clones take up approximately 12%. The sequence came from a woman aged 40 to 50 in good health. Some clones in this sample may be carry-over from other donors' samples. The sequencing sample was made of PBMCs. The gene calls are TRBV11-1 and TRBJ2-2, with a weak D call TRBD2 (6 bases). The CDR3 DNA reads as TGTGCCAGCAGCTTAAGTAGCGGTCGCCACCCCGGGGAGCTGTTTTTT. It codes for CASSLSSGRHPGELFF.